The rows below give T cell receptor beta chains drawn from one sample of a study of T cells in Graves' hyperthyroidism and ophthalmopathy. TCRdb passed the multiplex PCR reads through MiXCR, listing each CDR3 protein once. The data contain roughly 660,000 distinct CDR3 sequences, about 18% of them singletons. The sample was blood. The receptor source for this set is a man aged 50 to 59 with Graves' hyperthyroidism. Each CDR3 is given with its conserved first and last residue. A D gene is named only where the DNA matches it firmly. Size values are once, few and many counts, or a class for expanded clones, and some rows have none.

v_gene: TRBV5-1; j_gene: TRBJ2-5; abundance: many; d_gene: .; CDR3nt: TGCGCCAGCAGCTTGGCCGCGTTTGGGGGAGAGACCCAGTACTTC; CDR3aa: CASSLAAFGGETQYF
v_gene: TRBV28; j_gene: TRBJ1-5; abundance: many; d_gene: .; CDR3nt: TGTGCCAGCAGTTTATCGGGGAATAGCAATCAGCCCCAGCATTTT; CDR3aa: CASSLSGNSNQPQHF
v_gene: TRBV14; j_gene: TRBJ2-5; abundance: .; d_gene: TRBD2; CDR3nt: TGTGCCAGCAGCCCACCTAGCGGGGCGCTTGAGGAGACCCAGTACTTC; CDR3aa: CASSPPSGALEETQYF
v_gene: TRBV14; j_gene: TRBJ2-7; abundance: many; d_gene: .; CDR3nt: TGTGCCAGCAGCCAAGATTTTCAGAAGCAGTACTTC; CDR3aa: CASSQDFQKQYF
v_gene: TRBV6-1; j_gene: TRBJ2-1; abundance: .; d_gene: .; CDR3nt: TGTGCCAGCGACACTACTTCCTACAATGAGCAGTTCTTC; CDR3aa: CASDTTSYNEQFF
v_gene: TRBV6-1; j_gene: TRBJ2-1; abundance: .; d_gene: TRBD2; CDR3nt: TGTGCCAGCAGTTCACGGCCGGGACTAGCGTTAAACAATGAGCAGTTCTTC; CDR3aa: CASSSRPGLALNNEQFF
v_gene: TRBV6-1; j_gene: TRBJ2-2; abundance: few; d_gene: TRBD2; CDR3nt: TGTGCCAGCAGACTCAGCGGGAGGAGCACCGGGGAGCTGTTTTTT; CDR3aa: CASRLSGRSTGELFF
v_gene: TRBV20-1; j_gene: TRBJ2-3; abundance: many; d_gene: TRBD2; CDR3nt: TGCAGCCCCCGAACTAGCGGGAGAACAGATACGCAGTATTTT; CDR3aa: CSPRTSGRTDTQYF
v_gene: TRBV6-2/TRBV6-3; j_gene: TRBJ2-2; abundance: .; d_gene: .; CDR3nt: TGTGCCAGCAGTTACGTGGCCAGGGGAACCGGGGAGCTGTTTTTT; CDR3aa: CASSYVARGTGELFF
v_gene: TRBV28; j_gene: TRBJ2-7; abundance: many; d_gene: .; CDR3nt: TGTGCCACCCTCGGGAGCTACGAGCAGTACTTC; CDR3aa: CATLGSYEQYF
v_gene: TRBV20-1; j_gene: TRBJ2-5; abundance: many; d_gene: TRBD2; CDR3nt: TGCAGTGCTCGACTAGCGGGAGCTGGGGAGACCCAGTACTTC; CDR3aa: CSARLAGAGETQYF
v_gene: TRBV14; j_gene: TRBJ1-5; abundance: .; d_gene: .; CDR3nt: TGTGCCAGCAGCTCCCACCCCCGCGGGGGCGATCAGCCCCAGCATTTT; CDR3aa: CASSSHPRGGDQPQHF
v_gene: TRBV7-2; j_gene: TRBJ2-3; abundance: few; d_gene: .; CDR3nt: TGTGCCAGCAGCTTAGGGGGGACACATAGCACAGATACGCAGTATTTT; CDR3aa: CASSLGGTHSTDTQYF
v_gene: TRBV29-1; j_gene: TRBJ2-7; abundance: few; d_gene: TRBD1; CDR3nt: TGCAGCGTCTCCTTAGGACAGGACGGCTACGAGCAGTACTTC; CDR3aa: CSVSLGQDGYEQYF
v_gene: TRBV4-1; j_gene: TRBJ2-7; abundance: .; d_gene: .; CDR3nt: TGCGCCAGCAGCCAAGATCCCGAGGCAGCGCTTGGGCAGTACTTC; CDR3aa: CASSQDPEAALGQYF
v_gene: TRBV20-1; j_gene: TRBJ1-1; abundance: many; d_gene: TRBD1; CDR3nt: TGCAGTGCTACCGGATCGACAGGGAGGACTGAAGCTTTCTTT; CDR3aa: CSATGSTGRTEAFF
v_gene: TRBV19; j_gene: TRBJ2-1; abundance: few; d_gene: .; CDR3nt: TGTGCCAGTAGCCTCGGGGTCGGGTATTATGAGCAGTTCTTC; CDR3aa: CASSLGVGYYEQFF
v_gene: TRBV5-6; j_gene: TRBJ2-7; abundance: .; d_gene: .; CDR3nt: TGTGCCAGCAATTTCAAGGGGGTCTACGAGCAGTACTTC; CDR3aa: CASNFKGVYEQYF
v_gene: TRBV12-3/TRBV12-4; j_gene: TRBJ1-6; abundance: many; d_gene: .; CDR3nt: TGTGCCAGCAGCTCAGGAGGGTTAGGGAAGAATTCACCCCTCCACTTT; CDR3aa: CASSSGGLGKNSPLHF
v_gene: TRBV20-1; j_gene: TRBJ2-1; abundance: few; d_gene: TRBD2; CDR3nt: TGCAGTGCTCTAGCGGGAGGGCCCTACAATGAGCAGTTCTTC; CDR3aa: CSALAGGPYNEQFF
v_gene: TRBV28; j_gene: TRBJ2-7; abundance: many; d_gene: TRBD2; CDR3nt: TGTGCCAGCACTCGGGGGGGAGACACCTACGAGCAGTACTTC; CDR3aa: CASTRGGDTYEQYF
v_gene: TRBV7-9; j_gene: TRBJ1-1; abundance: few; d_gene: .; CDR3nt: TGTGCCAGCAGCCTCCCCATGGAGCGGGAAGCTTTCTTT; CDR3aa: CASSLPMEREAFF
v_gene: TRBV7-9; j_gene: TRBJ2-7; abundance: .; d_gene: .; CDR3nt: TGTGCCAGCAGCTTACCCGCCGCCTACGAGCAGTACTTC; CDR3aa: CASSLPAAYEQYF
v_gene: TRBV28; j_gene: TRBJ1-3; abundance: .; d_gene: .; CDR3nt: TGTGCCAGCGCTTCGGGTAGCTCTGGAAACACCATATATTTT; CDR3aa: CASASGSSGNTIYF
v_gene: TRBV6-1; j_gene: TRBJ1-1; abundance: .; d_gene: TRBD1; CDR3nt: TGTGCCAGCCTCGGGACAGTCTACACTGAAGCTTTCTTT; CDR3aa: CASLGTVYTEAFF
v_gene: TRBV5-1; j_gene: TRBJ1-5; abundance: few; d_gene: .; CDR3nt: TGCGCCAGCAGCTTGGTTCCGGGGTCTATAAATCAGCCCCAGCATTTT; CDR3aa: CASSLVPGSINQPQHF
v_gene: TRBV12-3/TRBV12-4; j_gene: TRBJ1-1; abundance: .; d_gene: .; CDR3nt: TGTGCCAGCAGTCTGCATGCTATGAACACTGAAGCTTTCTTT; CDR3aa: CASSLHAMNTEAFF
v_gene: TRBV20-1; j_gene: TRBJ1-2; abundance: .; d_gene: TRBD1; CDR3nt: TGCAGTGCTAGATGGCGACTTCCGGGACAGGGGATAAACTATGGCTACACCTTC; CDR3aa: CSARWRLPGQGINYGYTF
v_gene: TRBV15; j_gene: TRBJ1-2; abundance: .; d_gene: .; CDR3nt: TGTGCCACCAGCAGAGTGGCGGGCCCCTATGGCTACACCTTC; CDR3aa: CATSRVAGPYGYTF
v_gene: TRBV29-1; j_gene: TRBJ2-1; abundance: .; d_gene: .; CDR3nt: TGCAGCGCGCCGGGGGACTCCCTCTACAATGAGCAGTTCTTC; CDR3aa: CSAPGDSLYNEQFF
v_gene: TRBV5-1; j_gene: TRBJ1-1; abundance: few; d_gene: .; CDR3nt: TGCGCCAGCAGCGCCGAAGGATTTTACACTGAAGCTTTCTTT; CDR3aa: CASSAEGFYTEAFF
v_gene: TRBV6-1; j_gene: TRBJ2-4; abundance: .; d_gene: TRBD2; CDR3nt: TGTGCCAGCAGTAATATACTAGCGGGCTCCAAAAACATTCAGTACTTC; CDR3aa: CASSNILAGSKNIQYF
v_gene: TRBV4-2; j_gene: TRBJ2-7; abundance: .; d_gene: TRBD2; CDR3nt: TGTGCCAGCAGCCAAGAGCTGGCTAGCGGGAGCTCCTACGAGCAGTACTTC; CDR3aa: CASSQELASGSSYEQYF
v_gene: TRBV11-2; j_gene: TRBJ2-1; abundance: many; d_gene: .; CDR3nt: TGTGCCAGCAGCTTTTATGAGCAGTTCTTC; CDR3aa: CASSFYEQFF
v_gene: TRBV6-2/TRBV6-3; j_gene: TRBJ2-7; abundance: .; d_gene: TRBD2; CDR3nt: TGTGCCAGCGGTTACTCGTCTAGCGGGAGGGCCGACCGCTCCTACGAGCAGTACTTC; CDR3aa: CASGYSSSGRADRSYEQYF
v_gene: TRBV28; j_gene: TRBJ2-7; abundance: .; d_gene: TRBD2; CDR3nt: TGTGCCAGCAGCCCACCGGGAGGGGGGTCCTATTACGAGCAGTACTTC; CDR3aa: CASSPPGGGSYYEQYF
v_gene: TRBV28; j_gene: TRBJ1-2; abundance: many; d_gene: .; CDR3nt: TGTGCCAGTATTGGGCGGGGGGCCCTTCCTAACTATGGCTACACCTTC; CDR3aa: CASIGRGALPNYGYTF
v_gene: TRBV28; j_gene: TRBJ2-2; abundance: .; d_gene: .; CDR3nt: TGTGCCAGCAGGGTGACTAGTCCGAACACCGGGGAGCTGTTTTTT; CDR3aa: CASRVTSPNTGELFF
v_gene: TRBV29-1; j_gene: TRBJ2-1; abundance: .; d_gene: TRBD2; CDR3nt: TGCAGCGTCGATGGTAGGGGACTAGCGGGAGGGCCTCGGGGCAATGAGCAGTTCTTC; CDR3aa: CSVDGRGLAGGPRGNEQFF
v_gene: TRBV10-3; j_gene: TRBJ2-7; abundance: many; d_gene: .; CDR3nt: TGTGCCATCAGTGCGGCACTGGGCGAGCAGTACTTC; CDR3aa: CAISAALGEQYF
v_gene: TRBV6-1; j_gene: TRBJ2-7; abundance: few; d_gene: .; CDR3nt: TGTGCCAGCAGTGAACCGGACAGCACCTACGAGCAGTACTTC; CDR3aa: CASSEPDSTYEQYF
v_gene: TRBV12-3/TRBV12-4; j_gene: TRBJ2-5; abundance: many; d_gene: .; CDR3nt: TGTGCCAGCAGTTTCAATATCGCCGAGACCCAGTACTTC; CDR3aa: CASSFNIAETQYF
v_gene: TRBV7-8; j_gene: TRBJ2-3; abundance: many; d_gene: TRBD2; CDR3nt: TGTGCCAGCAGCTTTATGGGACTAGGATTTGGCACAGATACGCAGTATTTT; CDR3aa: CASSFMGLGFGTDTQYF
v_gene: TRBV7-9; j_gene: TRBJ2-7; abundance: many; d_gene: TRBD1; CDR3nt: TGTGCCAGCAGCCTTTCTAACAGGGGCGATAGCTCCTACGAGCAGTACTTC; CDR3aa: CASSLSNRGDSSYEQYF
v_gene: TRBV11-3; j_gene: TRBJ2-1; abundance: many; d_gene: .; CDR3nt: TGTGCCAGCAGCTTAGCCCCTACGGGCAGCCGGGATGAGCAGTTCTTC; CDR3aa: CASSLAPTGSRDEQFF
v_gene: TRBV7-8; j_gene: TRBJ2-5; abundance: few; d_gene: TRBD2; CDR3nt: TGTGCCAGCAGCGCCGTTAGCGGGAGCCTCCAAGAGACCCAGTACTTC; CDR3aa: CASSAVSGSLQETQYF
v_gene: TRBV28; j_gene: TRBJ2-7; abundance: many; d_gene: TRBD1; CDR3nt: TGTGCCAGCAGTTTCGTAACAGGGGGTCCCTACGAGCAGTACTTC; CDR3aa: CASSFVTGGPYEQYF
v_gene: TRBV6-2/TRBV6-3; j_gene: TRBJ2-1; abundance: .; d_gene: .; CDR3nt: TGTGCCAGCAGTGTACAGGCGGGATTGTTTTTTCATGAGCAGTTCTTC; CDR3aa: CASSVQAGLFFHEQFF
v_gene: TRBV12-3/TRBV12-4; j_gene: TRBJ2-5; abundance: many; d_gene: .; CDR3nt: TGTGCCAGCAGTTTCTCGCCAGGGCCCCGGGAGACCCAGTACTTC; CDR3aa: CASSFSPGPRETQYF
v_gene: TRBV5-5; j_gene: TRBJ2-2; abundance: many; d_gene: .; CDR3nt: TGTGCCAGCAGCTTGCGCGCTCCTGTAGACACCGGGGAGCTGTTTTTT; CDR3aa: CASSLRAPVDTGELFF
v_gene: TRBV28; j_gene: TRBJ2-6; abundance: many; d_gene: .; CDR3nt: TGTGCCAGTTCATCCGGGCCGCCAAGCTCTGGGGCCAACGTCCTGACTTTC; CDR3aa: CASSSGPPSSGANVLTF
v_gene: TRBV2; j_gene: TRBJ1-2; abundance: many; d_gene: TRBD1; CDR3nt: TGTGCCAGCAGGGCGACAGGGACTACCTCTAACTATGGCTACACCTTC; CDR3aa: CASRATGTTSNYGYTF
v_gene: TRBV19; j_gene: TRBJ2-1; abundance: .; d_gene: TRBD2; CDR3nt: TGTGCCAGTAACACCCAGGGACTAGCAGATGAGCAGTTCTTC; CDR3aa: CASNTQGLADEQFF
v_gene: TRBV9; j_gene: TRBJ2-7; abundance: few; d_gene: TRBD1; CDR3nt: TGTGCCAGCAGCGGACAGGGATACTCCTACGAGCAGTACTTC; CDR3aa: CASSGQGYSYEQYF
v_gene: TRBV2; j_gene: TRBJ2-3; abundance: many; d_gene: .; CDR3nt: TGTGCCAGCAGTGAAGCGTCGGAGATTTGGCGGGACACAGATACGCAGTATTTT; CDR3aa: CASSEASEIWRDTDTQYF
v_gene: TRBV27; j_gene: TRBJ2-3; abundance: .; d_gene: TRBD2; CDR3nt: TGTGCCAGCAGTTCCCCCGGGACTAGAGTAGATACGCAGTATTTT; CDR3aa: CASSSPGTRVDTQYF
v_gene: TRBV29-1; j_gene: TRBJ1-1; abundance: .; d_gene: .; CDR3nt: TGCAGCGCTGCCACAGGGACGAACACTGAAGCTTTCTTT; CDR3aa: CSAATGTNTEAFF
v_gene: TRBV20-1; j_gene: TRBJ2-1; abundance: .; d_gene: TRBD2; CDR3nt: TGCAGTGCTAGACCCCATGGACTAGCGGGCCTGGCCAATGAGCAGTTCTTC; CDR3aa: CSARPHGLAGLANEQFF